Each of the 15 T cell receptor beta chains below was sequenced from the same sample in a study of shared clonotypes between healthy human individuals. Repertoires were generated with immunoSEQ multiplex PCR, while TCRdb's copy carries only in-frame clones and drops some. The repertoire holds some 980,000 clones, with approximately 76% as singletons. Sequenced input: memory CD4+ T cells sorted from blood. Subset defined: CD45RA-negative fraction. Receptors were obtained from a man younger than 30 in good health.

The V and J genes are TRBV7-2 and TRBJ2-7; D not certain. Germline V gene sequence: CDR1 SGHTA, CDR2 FQGNSA. The CDR3 extends over 13 amino acids. V was clipped by 0 bases and J by 4 bases, with 7 bases between them. CDR3 in amino acids: CASSLAFPYEQYF. DNA of the CDR3: TGTGCCAGCAGCTTAGCCTTCCCATACGAGCAGTACTTC.

This chain joins TRBV7-2 and TRBJ2-7; TRBD1 agrees at 9 bases. CDR1 and CDR2 (germline): SGHTA, FQGNSA. The CDR3 has 12 amino acids. V lost 2 bases to trimming and J lost 10 bases; unmatched junction nucleotides: 3. The DNA of the CDR3 is TGTGCCAGCAGCTTAACGACAGGGGGACAGTACTTC. Translated: CASSLTTGGQYF.

The rearrangement joins TRBV2 to TRBJ1-1, with TRBD1 identical over 10 bases. The CDR3 is made up of 14 amino acids. Germline CDR1 and CDR2: SNHLY and FYNNEI. V shed 10 bases and J 0 bases; nucleotides not matched to a gene: 5. The CDR3 loop is CAIGQGGMNTEAFF. The CDR3 coding sequence is TGTGCCATTGGACAGGGGGGCATGAACACTGAAGCTTTCTTT.

This clone was seen a handful of times. The chain employs TRBV5-1 and TRBJ1-1; D is undetermined. V was cut by 0 bases and J by 2 bases, with 8 bases left in between. This CDR3 has 14 residues. The V gene's germline CDR1 is SGHRS and CDR2 YFSETQ. CDR3 coding DNA: TGCGCCAGCAGCTTGGTGGGAGATAACACTGAAGCTTTCTTT. This gives the protein CASSLVGDNTEAFF. Supplemented by reference TRBV5-1 and TRBJ1-1, the full variable domain reads KAGVTQTPRYLIKTRGQQVTLSCSPISGHRSVSWYQQTPGQGLQFLFEYFSETQRNKGNFPGRFSGRQFSNSRSEMNVSTLELGDSALYLCASSLVGDNTEAFFGQGTRLTVV.

This clone turned up a few times. The chain recombines TRBV18 with TRBJ1-1; TRBD1 matches at 7 bases. The CDR3 is 17 amino acids. Germline assignment: CDR1 KGHSH and CDR2 LQKENI. After removal of 3 bases from V and 1 base from J, the junction contained 11 bases not matched to a gene. DNA of the CDR3: TGTGCCAGCTCACCGCCCTCTCAGGGGGTGGGGAACACTGAAGCTTTCTTT. Protein sequence: CASSPPSQGVGNTEAFF.

The J gene is TRBJ1-2, the V gene TRBV4-1; D not certain. This CDR3 contains 17 residues. V was shortened by 4 bases and J by 4 bases, with 22 bases between the two germline ends. The germline CDR1 and CDR2 sequences are MGHRA and YSYEKL. This CDR3 reads CASSPTPGRESSYGYTF. The CDR3 DNA reads as TGCGCCAGCAGCCCCACCCCAGGACGGGAGTCTAGCTATGGCTACACCTTC.

The chain has TRBV9 and TRBJ2-7; a possible D gene is TRBD2 (5 bases). This CDR3 has 15 amino acids. Trimming left V 0 bases short and J 5 bases short, with 15 bases between. Germline V CDR1 and CDR2: SGDLS, YYNGEE. CDR3 protein: CASSVDSRGFHEQYF. The CDR3 nucleotides read TGTGCCAGCAGCGTAGATTCGCGAGGGTTCCACGAGCAGTACTTC.

The rearrangement uses TRBV28 and TRBJ2-7; 8 positions agree with TRBD2. The CDR3 sequence is 13 residues long. V was pared by 7 bases and J by 3 bases, with 5 bases of the junction left unmatched. Per germline, CDR1 MDHEN and CDR2 SYDVKM. CDR3 protein: CASMTGGGYEQYF. DNA of the CDR3: TGTGCCAGCATGACGGGAGGGGGCTACGAGCAGTACTTC.

This sequence joins TRBV11-1 and TRBJ2-7; D possibly corresponds to TRBD2 (5 bases). Trimming removed 5 bases from V and 3 bases from J, with 8 bases in between. Germline values: CDR1 SGHAT, CDR2 FQDESV (reference sequence). CDR3 length equals 12 residues. The CDR3, as DNA: TGTGCCAGCAGCCCTGGAGGCTACGAGCAGTACTTC. Translating gives CASSPGGYEQYF.

This clone has just a few counts. The same CDR3 also results from other DNA sequences found in this sample. The genes are TRBV2 and TRBJ1-1; D call uncertain. Trimming took 8 bases from V and 1 from J, leaving 8 bases between them. Germline lookup yields CDR1 SNHLY and CDR2 FYNNEI. The CDR3 extends over 12 amino acids. The CDR3 bases are TGTGCCAGCCGGACTGCGAACACTGAAGCTTTCTTT. It codes for CASRTANTEAFF.

This rearrangement joins TRBV7-2 to TRBJ1-2; TRBD1 might be the D (6 bases). Germline V lookup: CDR1 SGHTA, CDR2 FQGNSA. Deletions cut 7 bases from V and 2 bases from J, with 14 bases between. The CDR3 is made up of 14 amino acids. The CDR3 loop is CASKGGEGNYGYTF. CDR3 nucleotide sequence: TGTGCCAGCAAGGGGGGTGAAGGGAACTATGGCTACACCTTC.

This clone occurred once. The CDR3 loop is CASRRPGTGKYEQYF. Written as DNA, the CDR3 is TGTGCCAGCAGACGACCCGGGACAGGCAAATACGAGCAGTACTTC. The chain recombines TRBV6-6 with TRBJ2-7; 8 positions agree with TRBD1. CDR1 is MNHNY and CDR2 is SVGAGI in the germline V gene (reference sequence). V lost 6 bases to trimming and J lost 4 bases; unmatched junction nucleotides: 11. The CDR3 spans 15 residues.

J is TRBJ1-1 and V is TRBV28, with a weak D call TRBD1 (6 bases). Trimming took off 8 bases at V and 5 bases at J, with 27 bases between the two ends. CDR1 and CDR2 from the germline V gene are MDHEN and SYDVKM. This CDR3 spans 17 amino acids. CDR3 loop: CASPKTSPEQGLTEAFF. The CDR3 nucleotides read TGTGCCAGCCCTAAGACCTCCCCGGAACAGGGTCTTACTGAAGCTTTCTTT.

The rearrangement links TRBV20-1 to TRBJ2-3, with D uncertain. CDR3 size: 11 residues. The V gene lost 1 base and the J gene lost 5 bases, with 4 bases spanning the gap. Germline lookup yields CDR1 DFQATT and CDR2 SNEGSKA (reference sequence). CDR3 nucleotide sequence: TGCAGTGCTAGAGTCCAAGATACGCAGTATTTT. As protein: CSARVQDTQYF.

The chain recombines TRBV18 with TRBJ2-3, with a possible D match to TRBD2 (5 bases). V lost 0 bases and J 6 bases, leaving 22 bases between the germline ends. The CDR3 runs to 18 residues. Per the germline V gene, CDR1 is KGHSH and CDR2 is LQKENI. The CDR3 DNA sequence: TGTGCCAGCTCACCACCGAACCGAGAACCTCTCCGAGGGGATACGCAGTATTTT. It is translated as CASSPPNREPLRGDTQYF.